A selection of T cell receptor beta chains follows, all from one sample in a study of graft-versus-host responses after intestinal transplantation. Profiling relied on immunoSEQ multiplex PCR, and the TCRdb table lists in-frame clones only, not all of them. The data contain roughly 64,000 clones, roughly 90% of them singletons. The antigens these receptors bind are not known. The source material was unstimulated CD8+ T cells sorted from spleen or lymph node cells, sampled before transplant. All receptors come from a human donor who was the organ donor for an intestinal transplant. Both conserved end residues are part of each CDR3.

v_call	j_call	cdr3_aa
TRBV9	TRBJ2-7	CASSVGTSGYEQYF
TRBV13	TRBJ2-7	CASSLRGEQYF
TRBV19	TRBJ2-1	CATDNIAGGINNEQFF
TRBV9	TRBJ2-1	CASSVEGGAGEQFF
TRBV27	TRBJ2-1	CASSPRVAGVYNEQFF
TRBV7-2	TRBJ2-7	CASSLGERNYEQYF
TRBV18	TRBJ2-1	CASSEGGSNEQFF
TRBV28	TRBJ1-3	CASSLSFGWPLSGNTIYF
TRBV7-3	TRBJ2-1	CASSLASLNEQFF
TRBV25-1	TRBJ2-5	CASSDQQGARETQYF
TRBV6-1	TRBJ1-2	CASSPELGGSAGYTF
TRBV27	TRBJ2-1	CASSLSTGLKYNEQFF
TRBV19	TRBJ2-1	CASRKTSGRPHNEQFF
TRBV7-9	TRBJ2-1	CASAGEGYNEQFF
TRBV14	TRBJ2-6	CASSPDRSSGANVLTF
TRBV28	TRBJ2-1	CASSFADEQFF
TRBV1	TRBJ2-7	CTSSQDGQIPSSYEQYF
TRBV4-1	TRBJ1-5	CASSRDRGNQPQHF
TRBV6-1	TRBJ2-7	CASLTSGRSYEQYF
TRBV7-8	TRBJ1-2	CASSSAFGTRSSYYGYTF
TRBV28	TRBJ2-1	CASSNYRVNNEQFF
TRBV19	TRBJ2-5	CASSIAFRGPRETQYF
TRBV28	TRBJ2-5	CASTPSGGETQYF
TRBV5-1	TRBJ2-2	CASSYTGTQNTGELFF
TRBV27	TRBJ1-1	CASSADRRNTEAFF
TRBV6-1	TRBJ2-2	CASSEDETGELFF
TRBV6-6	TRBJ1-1	CASSNPTGHTEAFF
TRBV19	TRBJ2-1	CASTFSGSRNEQFF